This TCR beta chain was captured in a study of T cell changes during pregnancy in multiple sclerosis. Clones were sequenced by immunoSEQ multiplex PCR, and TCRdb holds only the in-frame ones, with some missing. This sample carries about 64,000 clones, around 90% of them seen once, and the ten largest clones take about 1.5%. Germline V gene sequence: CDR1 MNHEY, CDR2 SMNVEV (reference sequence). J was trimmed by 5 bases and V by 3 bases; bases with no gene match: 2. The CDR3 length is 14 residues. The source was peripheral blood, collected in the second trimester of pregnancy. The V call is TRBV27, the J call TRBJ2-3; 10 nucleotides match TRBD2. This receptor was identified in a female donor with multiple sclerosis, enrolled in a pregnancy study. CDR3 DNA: TGTGCCAGCAGTTTGCTAGCGGGAGTAGATACGCAGTATTTT. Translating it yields CASSLLAGVDTQYF.